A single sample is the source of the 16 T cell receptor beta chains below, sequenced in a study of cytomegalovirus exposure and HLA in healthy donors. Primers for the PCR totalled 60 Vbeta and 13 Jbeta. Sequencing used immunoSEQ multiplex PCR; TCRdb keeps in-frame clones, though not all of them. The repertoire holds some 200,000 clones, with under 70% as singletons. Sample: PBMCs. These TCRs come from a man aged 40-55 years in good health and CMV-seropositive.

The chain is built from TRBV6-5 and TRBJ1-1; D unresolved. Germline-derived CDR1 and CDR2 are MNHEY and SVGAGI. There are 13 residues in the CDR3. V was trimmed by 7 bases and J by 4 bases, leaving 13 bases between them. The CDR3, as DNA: TGTGCCAGCAACGGTGGTTCGGGCACTGAAGCTTTCTTT. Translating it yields CASNGGSGTEAFF.

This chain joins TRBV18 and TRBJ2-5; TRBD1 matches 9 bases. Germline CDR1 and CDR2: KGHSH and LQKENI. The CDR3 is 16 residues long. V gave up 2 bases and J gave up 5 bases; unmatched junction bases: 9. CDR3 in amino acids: CASSPGQGMTPETQYF. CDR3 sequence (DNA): TGTGCCAGCTCACCAGGACAGGGGATGACCCCTGAGACCCAGTACTTC.

The CDR3: CASSEARQGDGYTF. In DNA form, the CDR3 reads TGTGCCAGCAGTGAAGCGCGACAGGGGGATGGCTACACCTTC. The rearrangement links TRBV2 to TRBJ1-2; 9 bases match TRBD1. V lost 0 bases and J lost 6; bases outside the gene matches: 2. The germline gives CDR1 SNHLY, CDR2 FYNNEI. This CDR3 spans 14 amino acids.

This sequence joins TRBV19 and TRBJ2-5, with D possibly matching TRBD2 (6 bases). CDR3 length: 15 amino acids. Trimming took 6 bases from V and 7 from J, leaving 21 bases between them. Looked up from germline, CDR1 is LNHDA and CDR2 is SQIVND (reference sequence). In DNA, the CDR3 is TGTGCCAGTAGCCCTAACCGGGACTCCAGAGGGACCCAGTACTTC. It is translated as CASSPNRDSRGTQYF.

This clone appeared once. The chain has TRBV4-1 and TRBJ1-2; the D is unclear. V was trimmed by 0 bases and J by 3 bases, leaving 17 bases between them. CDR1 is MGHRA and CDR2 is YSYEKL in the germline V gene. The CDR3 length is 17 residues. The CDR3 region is CASSQDSGTRGYYGYTF. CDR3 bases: TGCGCCAGCAGCCAAGATTCCGGCACCCGAGGGTACTATGGCTACACCTTC.

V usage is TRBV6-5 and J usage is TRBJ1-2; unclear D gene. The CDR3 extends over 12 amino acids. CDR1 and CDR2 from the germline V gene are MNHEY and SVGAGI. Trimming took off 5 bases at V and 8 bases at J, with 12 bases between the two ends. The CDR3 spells CASSTGPGGYTF. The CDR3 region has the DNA TGTGCCAGCAGTACCGGCCCGGGGGGCTACACCTTC.

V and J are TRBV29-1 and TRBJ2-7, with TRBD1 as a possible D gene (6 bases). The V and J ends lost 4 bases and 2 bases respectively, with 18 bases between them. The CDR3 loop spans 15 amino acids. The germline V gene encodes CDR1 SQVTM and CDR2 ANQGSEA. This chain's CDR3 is CSVATGFIGTYEQYF. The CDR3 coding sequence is TGCAGCGTTGCTACAGGGTTTATAGGGACCTACGAGCAGTACTTC.

CDR3 sequence (DNA): TGTGCCAGTAGTCCCATAGCGGGGGGAAGGGAGCAGTTCTTC. This gives the protein CASSPIAGGREQFF. This sequence joins TRBV19 and TRBJ2-1; 10 positions match TRBD2. V lost 5 bases, J lost 10 bases, and 8 bases stayed unmatched. This CDR3 spans 14 amino acids. Germline CDR1 LNHDA, CDR2 SQIVND (reference sequence).

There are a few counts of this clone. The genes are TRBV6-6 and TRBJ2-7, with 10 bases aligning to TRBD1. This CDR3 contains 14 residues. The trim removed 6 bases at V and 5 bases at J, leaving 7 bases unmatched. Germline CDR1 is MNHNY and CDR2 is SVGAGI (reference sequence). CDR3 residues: CASRPGQGLHEQYF. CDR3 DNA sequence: TGTGCCAGCAGGCCGGGACAGGGGCTCCACGAGCAGTACTTC.

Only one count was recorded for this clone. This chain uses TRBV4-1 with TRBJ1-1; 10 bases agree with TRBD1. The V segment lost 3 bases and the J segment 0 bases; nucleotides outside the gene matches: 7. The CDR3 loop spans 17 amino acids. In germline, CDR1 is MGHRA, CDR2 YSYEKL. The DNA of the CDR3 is TGCGCCAGCAGCCAGGGACAGGGGACAGGGGTGAACACTGAAGCTTTCTTT. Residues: CASSQGQGTGVNTEAFF.

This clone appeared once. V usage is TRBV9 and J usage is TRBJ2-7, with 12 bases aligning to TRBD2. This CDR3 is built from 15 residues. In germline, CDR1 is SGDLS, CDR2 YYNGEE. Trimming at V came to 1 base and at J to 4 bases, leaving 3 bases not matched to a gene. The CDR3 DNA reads TGTGCCAGCAGCGTACTAGCGGGGGGGTCTTACGAGCAGTACTTC. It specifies CASSVLAGGSYEQYF.

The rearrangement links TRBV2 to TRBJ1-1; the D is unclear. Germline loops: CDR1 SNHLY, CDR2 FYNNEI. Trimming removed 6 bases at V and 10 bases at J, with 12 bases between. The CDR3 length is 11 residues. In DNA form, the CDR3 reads TGTGCCAGCAGGGATGATAACAGAGCTTTCTTT. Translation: CASRDDNRAFF. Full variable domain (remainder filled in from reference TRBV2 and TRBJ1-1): EPEVTQTPSHQVTQMGQEVILRCVPISNHLYFYWYRQILGQKVEFLVSFYNNEISEKSEIFDDQFSVERPDGSNFTLKIRSTKLEDSAMYFCASRDDNRAFFGQGTRLTVV.

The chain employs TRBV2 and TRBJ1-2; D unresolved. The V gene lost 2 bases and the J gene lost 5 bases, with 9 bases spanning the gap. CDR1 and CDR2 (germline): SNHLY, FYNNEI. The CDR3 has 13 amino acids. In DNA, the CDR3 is TGTGCCAGCAGTGAACTCGCACTGTATGGCTACACCTTC. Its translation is CASSELALYGYTF.

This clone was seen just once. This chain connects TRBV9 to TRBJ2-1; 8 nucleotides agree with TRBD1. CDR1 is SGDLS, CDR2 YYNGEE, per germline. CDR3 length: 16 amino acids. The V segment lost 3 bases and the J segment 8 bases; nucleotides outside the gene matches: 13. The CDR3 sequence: CASSDQTGAGIDEQFF. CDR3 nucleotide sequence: TGTGCCAGCAGCGACCAGACAGGGGCGGGTATCGATGAGCAGTTCTTC.

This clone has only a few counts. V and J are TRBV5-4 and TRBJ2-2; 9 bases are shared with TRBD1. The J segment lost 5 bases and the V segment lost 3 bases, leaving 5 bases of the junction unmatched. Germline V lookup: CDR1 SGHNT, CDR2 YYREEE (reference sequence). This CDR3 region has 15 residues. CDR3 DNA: TGTGCCAGCAGCTCTAGACAGGGGGTGACCGGGGAGCTGTTTTTT. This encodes CASSSRQGVTGELFF.

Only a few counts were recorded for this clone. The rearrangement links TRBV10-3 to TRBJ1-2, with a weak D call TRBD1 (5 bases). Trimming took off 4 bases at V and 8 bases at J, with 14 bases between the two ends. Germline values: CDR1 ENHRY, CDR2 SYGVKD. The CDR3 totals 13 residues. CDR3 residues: CAISAIAEGGYTF. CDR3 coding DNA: TGTGCCATCAGTGCAATAGCGGAGGGGGGCTACACCTTC.